This is a list of T cell receptor beta chains from one sample in a study of T cell repertoires in cytomegalovirus infection. Their target antigens are unknown. One entry per CDR3 protein, called by TCRdb with MiXCR from the reads. The table records about 770,000 distinct CDR3 sequences, roughly 28% of them present only once. This material consisted of cultured CD8+ T cells from PBMCs, taken from culture after CMV antigen stimulation. These receptors were taken from a human donor in good health (CMV status not recorded). Some clones in this sample may be carry-over from other donors' samples. CDR3s include the opening cysteine and the closing phenylalanine or tryptophan. The order of the fields is clone size, J gene, V gene, CDR3 length, D gene, CDR3 DNA, CDR3 protein. D genes are given only for firm matches. Not all rows give a size; the values are once, few, many and, for expanded clones, a class.

size: few; J: TRBJ2-3; V: TRBV27; length: 18; D: TRBD2; DNA: TGTGCCAGCAGTACATACCGACTAGCGGGGGGACGTACAGATACGCAGTATTTT; CDR3: CASSTYRLAGGRTDTQYF
size: few; J: TRBJ2-1; V: TRBV12-3/TRBV12-4; length: 12; D: -; DNA: TGTGCCGCAGGGACCCCCTACAATGAGCAGTTCTTC; CDR3: CAAGTPYNEQFF
size: -; J: TRBJ2-7; V: TRBV6-1; length: 13; D: TRBD1; DNA: TGTGCCATGGCACAGGGGCGCGCCTACGAGCAGTACTTC; CDR3: CAMAQGRAYEQYF
size: few; J: TRBJ1-2; V: TRBV7-6; length: 15; D: -; DNA: TGTGCCAGCAGCTTAGGCGCAGGATCCAACTATGGCTACACCTTC; CDR3: CASSLGAGSNYGYTF
size: -; J: TRBJ2-3; V: TRBV4-1; length: 15; D: TRBD2; DNA: TGCGCCAGCGGGGCTAGCGGGGGGAGCACAGATACGCAGTATTTT; CDR3: CASGASGGSTDTQYF
size: -; J: TRBJ1-1; V: TRBV7-9; length: 16; D: -; DNA: TGTGCCAGCAGCTTAGTGGTTGGGTTGATGAACACTGAAGCTTTCTTT; CDR3: CASSLVVGLMNTEAFF
size: -; J: TRBJ2-2; V: TRBV6-2/TRBV6-3; length: 14; D: -; DNA: TGTGCCACCCGGGGGTCGGGCTCCACCGGGGAGCTGTTTTTT; CDR3: CATRGSGSTGELFF
size: -; J: TRBJ2-7; V: TRBV28; length: 14; D: -; DNA: TGTGCCAGCAGTTTAGAACGGGGTTTCTACGAGCAGTACTTC; CDR3: CASSLERGFYEQYF
size: -; J: TRBJ2-2; V: TRBV7-6; length: 17; D: TRBD1; DNA: TGTGCCAGCGGACGCCCGGGACAGATTCCGAACACCGGGGAGCTGTTTTTT; CDR3: CASGRPGQIPNTGELFF
size: -; J: TRBJ2-7; V: TRBV27; length: 15; D: TRBD2; DNA: TGTGCCAGCACTCACTTAGCGGGGGGACATGGCGAGCAGTACTTC; CDR3: CASTHLAGGHGEQYF
size: few; J: TRBJ2-2; V: TRBV10-3; length: 18; D: TRBD1; DNA: TGTGCCATCCTGGGGGACAGCGCTAAGGGCCAAGGTGTCGGGGAGCTGTTTTTT; CDR3: CAILGDSAKGQGVGELFF
size: many; J: TRBJ1-2; V: TRBV7-9; length: 13; D: -; DNA: TGTGCCAGCTTCAGGGGCCGCGGGGATGGCTACACCTTC; CDR3: CASFRGRGDGYTF
size: few; J: TRBJ2-5; V: TRBV5-1; length: 16; D: -; DNA: TGCGCCAGCAGCTTGGACGCCATGCGGGACCAAGAGACCCAGTACTTC; CDR3: CASSLDAMRDQETQYF
size: few; J: TRBJ1-1; V: TRBV27; length: 15; D: TRBD1; DNA: TGTGCCAGCAGTTACCCGGGACAGGGAGTGACTGAAGCTTTCTTT; CDR3: CASSYPGQGVTEAFF
size: many; J: TRBJ1-6; V: TRBV7-8; length: 16; D: -; DNA: TGTGCCAGCACTTTAAGAGGGGGGTCCTATAATTCACCCCTCCACTTT; CDR3: CASTLRGGSYNSPLHF
size: -; J: TRBJ1-2; V: TRBV6-2/TRBV6-3; length: 16; D: -; DNA: TGTGCCAGCAGTTACAACCCCCGGGACGTCAACTATGGCTACACCTTC; CDR3: CASSYNPRDVNYGYTF
size: many; J: TRBJ2-1; V: TRBV12-3/TRBV12-4; length: 15; D: TRBD2; DNA: TGTGCCAGCAGTCCGACTAGCGGGGTCTACAATGAGCAGTTCTTC; CDR3: CASSPTSGVYNEQFF
size: -; J: TRBJ1-4; V: TRBV4-2; length: 17; D: TRBD1; DNA: TGTGCCAGCAGCCAATGGGCACCCTCAGGGGGCTATGAAAAACTGTTTTTT; CDR3: CASSQWAPSGGYEKLFF
size: -; J: TRBJ1-3; V: TRBV7-8; length: 15; D: -; DNA: TGTGCCAGCAGCTTAACACTAAGCTCTGGAAACACCATATATTTT; CDR3: CASSLTLSSGNTIYF
size: -; J: TRBJ2-1; V: TRBV15; length: 16; D: TRBD2; DNA: TGTGCCACCCAAGCGGGACTAGCGGGGGCCAGGAATGAGCAGTTCTTC; CDR3: CATQAGLAGARNEQFF
size: -; J: TRBJ1-2; V: TRBV24-1; length: 17; D: -; DNA: TGTGCCACCAGTGATTCCCAGTATAACGGGGGAAACTATGGCTACACCTTC; CDR3: CATSDSQYNGGNYGYTF
size: few; J: TRBJ1-4; V: TRBV5-4; length: 14; D: TRBD1; DNA: TGTGCCAGCAGCTCGAACCCGGACAGGAGGAAACTGTTTTTT; CDR3: CASSSNPDRRKLFF